This TCR beta chain came from a study of cytomegalovirus exposure and HLA in healthy donors. Study-level points and caveats: In an earlier analysis, in 620 or so donors, most V segments appeared productive either ~87% or ~30% of the time.

Trimming took off 2 bases at V and 5 bases at J, with 13 bases between the two ends. The CDR3 is 14 residues long. The germline gives CDR1 MNHNS, CDR2 SASEGT. 13 Jbeta primers and 60 Vbeta primers were used for the PCR. The table came from immunoSEQ multiplex PCR; TCRdb's copy has only in-frame clones and leaves some out. This table has about 170,000 clones, 75% to 90% appearing once. Comments on this clone: The antigen is unknown.

The chain uses TRBV6-1 and TRBJ2-7; weak D call: TRBD2 (6 bases). The clonotype originates from a boy aged 2 to 9 in good health and CMV-seronegative. What was sequenced was PBMCs. The DNA for the CDR3 is TGTGCCAGCAGTGAACTAGTTAGCGGCCACGAGCAGTACTTC. This codes for CASSELVSGHEQYF.